This TCR beta chain stems from a study of T cells in Graves' hyperthyroidism and ophthalmopathy. This clonotype has more than one count but fewer than ten. Germline CDR1 MDHEN, CDR2 SYDVKM. V lost 6 bases, J lost 1 base, and 15 bases lay in between. The CDR3 sequence is 15 residues long. Authors of the study amplified TCR beta CDR3 regions from RNA transcripts. The TCR CDR3 was amplified in a first-round RT-PCR using the HTBI primer set. One entry per CDR3 protein, called by TCRdb with MiXCR from the multiplex PCR reads. The table lists approximately 400,000 distinct CDR3 sequences, approximately 13% of them singletons, with under 25% in the top ten.

The receptor was derived from a man in his thirties or forties with Graves' hyperthyroidism that later progressed to Graves' ophthalmopathy. The rearrangement links TRBV28 to TRBJ2-5, with a weak D call TRBD1 (5 bases). Sample: blood. The CDR3 here is CASRPNTGPQETQYF. The CDR3 DNA reads TGTGCCAGCAGACCCAACACAGGTCCCCAAGAGACCCAGTACTTC.